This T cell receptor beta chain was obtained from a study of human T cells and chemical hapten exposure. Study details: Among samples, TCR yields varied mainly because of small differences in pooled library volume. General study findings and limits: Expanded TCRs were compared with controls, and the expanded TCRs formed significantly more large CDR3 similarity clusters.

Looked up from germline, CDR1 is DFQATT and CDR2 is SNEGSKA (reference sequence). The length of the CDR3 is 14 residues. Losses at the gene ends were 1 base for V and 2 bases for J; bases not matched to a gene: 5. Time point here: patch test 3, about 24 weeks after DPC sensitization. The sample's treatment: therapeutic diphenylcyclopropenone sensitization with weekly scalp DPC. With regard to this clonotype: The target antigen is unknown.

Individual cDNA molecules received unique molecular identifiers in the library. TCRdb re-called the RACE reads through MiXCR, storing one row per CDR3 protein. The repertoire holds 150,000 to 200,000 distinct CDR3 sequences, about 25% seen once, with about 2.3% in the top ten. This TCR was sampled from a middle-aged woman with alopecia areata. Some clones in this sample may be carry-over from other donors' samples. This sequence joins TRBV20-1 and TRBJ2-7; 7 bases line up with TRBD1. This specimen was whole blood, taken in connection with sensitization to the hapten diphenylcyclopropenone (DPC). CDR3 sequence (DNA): TGCAGTGCTAGAGCGAACAGGGGTCCCTACGAGCAGTACTTC. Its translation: CSARANRGPYEQYF.